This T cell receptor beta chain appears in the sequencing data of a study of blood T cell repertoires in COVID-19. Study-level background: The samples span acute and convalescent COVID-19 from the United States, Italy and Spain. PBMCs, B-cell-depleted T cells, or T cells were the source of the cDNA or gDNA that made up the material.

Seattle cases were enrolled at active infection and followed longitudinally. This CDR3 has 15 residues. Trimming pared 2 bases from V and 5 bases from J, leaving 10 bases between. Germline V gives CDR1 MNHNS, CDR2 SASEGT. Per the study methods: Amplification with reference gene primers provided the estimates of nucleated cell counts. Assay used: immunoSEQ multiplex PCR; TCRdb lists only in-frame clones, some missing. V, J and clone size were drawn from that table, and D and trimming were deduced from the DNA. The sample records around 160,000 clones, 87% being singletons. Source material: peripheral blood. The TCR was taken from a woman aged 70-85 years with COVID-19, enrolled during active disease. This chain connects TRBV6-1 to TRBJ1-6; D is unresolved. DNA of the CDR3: TGTGCCAGCAGTGAACCATACACCCATAATTCACCCCTCCACTTT. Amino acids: CASSEPYTHNSPLHF.